The clone carrying this TCR beta chain was detected only a few times. This sample was included in a study of beta chain features in type 1 diabetes. Germline CDR1 is SGHNT and CDR2 is YYREEE (reference sequence). Trimming took 4 bases from V and 0 from J; bases not matched to a gene: 6. This CDR3 is 15 amino acids long. Since all of the isolated RNA was reverse transcribed, expressed TCRB transcripts were what got sequenced. Sequenced by immunoSEQ multiplex PCR; TCRdb stores in-frame clones only, minus some. The data hold 250,000 to 300,000 clones, with about 8% observed a single time. Sequenced material: central memory CD4+ T cells from blood. The chain employs TRBV5-4 and TRBJ2-5; 7 bases align to TRBD1. The receptor was isolated from a woman aged 18 to 35 in good health. CDR3 coding DNA: TGTGCCAGCAGCGCCGGGACAGCGAACCAAGAGACCCAGTACTTC. Translating it yields CASSAGTANQETQYF. Full variable domain (remainder filled in from reference TRBV5-4 and TRBJ2-5): ETGVTQSPTHLIKTRGQQVTLRCSSQSGHNTVSWYQQALGQGPQFIFQYYREEENGRGNFPPRFSGLQFPNYSSELNVNALELDDSALYLCASSAGTANQETQYFGPGTRLLVL.